The entry below describes one T cell receptor (beta chain). As to treatment: oral pan-JAK inhibitor, 5-10 mg twice daily. The sample originates from a study of CD8+ T cells in alopecia areata. TCR sequencing used cDNA made by reverse transcription of extracted RNA. TCRdb's copy holds only in-frame clones and misses some; the assay was immunoSEQ multiplex PCR. Altogether over 100,000 clones are present, 50% to 75% being singletons, with the ten largest covering 12%. The input for sequencing was CD8+ T cells sorted from blood, taken at week 24, from a patient treated with tofacitinib. The TCR originated in a human donor with alopecia areata.

The CDR3 DNA sequence: TGTGCCAGCAGCGTAGGGGACACCTCTGGAAACACCATATATTTT. Translation: CASSVGDTSGNTIYF. The V and J genes are TRBV9 and TRBJ1-3, with D maybe TRBD1 (6 bases). Germline V gives CDR1 SGDLS, CDR2 YYNGEE. The length of the CDR3 is 15 residues. The germline V and J ends were trimmed by 0 bases and 0 bases, with 7 bases remaining between them.